This TCR beta chain was found in a study of blood T cells in healthy people across ages. Study outcomes and limitations: Across the age range, TCR beta diversity per million T cells fell in a roughly linear way.

For every donor, a draw yielded ten milliliters of peripheral blood. Germline CDR1 is LGHNA and CDR2 is YNFKEQ. After removal of 0 bases from V and 3 bases from J, the junction contained 10 bases not matched to a gene. The CDR3 consists of 17 residues. This clonotype was counted once. The antigen is unknown. For the second PCR, which ran for roughly 7 to 11 cycles, a sample-barcoded 5' primer and a J-beta primer mix were used. TCRdb re-called the 5' RACE reads with MiXCR, one entry per CDR3 protein. The sample contains over a million distinct CDR3 sequences, roughly 60% of which appear only once. The genes are TRBV4-2 and TRBJ2-7, with 8 bases aligning to TRBD1. The TCR sequence derives from a man between 18 and 29 years old in good health. The sequenced sample was blood. CDR3 sequence (DNA): TGTGCCAGCAGCCAAGATTTTCCAGGGACAGGCGTCTACGAGCAGTACTTC. This encodes CASSQDFPGTGVYEQYF.